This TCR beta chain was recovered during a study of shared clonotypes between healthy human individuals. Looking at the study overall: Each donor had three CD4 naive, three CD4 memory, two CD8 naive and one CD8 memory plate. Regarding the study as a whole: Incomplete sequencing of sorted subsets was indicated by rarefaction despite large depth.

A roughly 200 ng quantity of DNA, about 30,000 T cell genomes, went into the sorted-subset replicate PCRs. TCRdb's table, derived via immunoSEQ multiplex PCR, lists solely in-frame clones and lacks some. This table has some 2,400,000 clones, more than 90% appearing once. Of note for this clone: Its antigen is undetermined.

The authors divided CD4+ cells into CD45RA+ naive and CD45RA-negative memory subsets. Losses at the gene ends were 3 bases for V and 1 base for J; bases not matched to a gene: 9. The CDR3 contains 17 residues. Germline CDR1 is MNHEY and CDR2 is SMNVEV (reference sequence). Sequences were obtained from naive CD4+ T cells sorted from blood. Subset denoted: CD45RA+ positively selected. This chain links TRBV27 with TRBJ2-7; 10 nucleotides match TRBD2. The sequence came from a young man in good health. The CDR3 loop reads CASSFRTSGLNSYEQYF. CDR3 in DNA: TGTGCCAGCAGTTTCCGGACTAGCGGTTTAAATTCCTACGAGCAGTACTTC.